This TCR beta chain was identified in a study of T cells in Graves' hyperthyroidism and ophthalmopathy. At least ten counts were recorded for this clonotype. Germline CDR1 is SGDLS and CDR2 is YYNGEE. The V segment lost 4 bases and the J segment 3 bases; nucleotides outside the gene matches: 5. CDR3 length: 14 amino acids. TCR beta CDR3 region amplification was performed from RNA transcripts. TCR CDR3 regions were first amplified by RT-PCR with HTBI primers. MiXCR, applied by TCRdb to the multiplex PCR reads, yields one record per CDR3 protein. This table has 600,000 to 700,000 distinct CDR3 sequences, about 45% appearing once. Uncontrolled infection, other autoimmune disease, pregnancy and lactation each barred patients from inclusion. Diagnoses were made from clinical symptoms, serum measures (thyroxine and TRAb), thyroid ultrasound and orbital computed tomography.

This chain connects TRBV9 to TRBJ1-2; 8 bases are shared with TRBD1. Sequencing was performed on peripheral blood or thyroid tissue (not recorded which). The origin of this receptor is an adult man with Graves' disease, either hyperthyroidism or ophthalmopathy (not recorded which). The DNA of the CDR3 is TGTGCCAGCAGCTTGACAGGGGATGACTATGGCTACACCTTC. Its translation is CASSLTGDDYGYTF.